A selection of T cell receptor beta chains follows, all from one sample in a study of blood T cell repertoires in COVID-19. TCRdb's copy holds only in-frame clones and misses some; the assay was immunoSEQ multiplex PCR. The table has some 200,000 clones, 65% to 90% seen once. The sample consisted of peripheral blood. The receptors stem from a woman between 70 and 85 years old with COVID-19, enrolled during active disease. Each CDR3 is given with its conserved first and last residue. Each record gives: clone size, CDR3 length, V gene, D gene, J gene, CDR3 DNA, CDR3 protein. D genes are given only for firm matches. Expanded clones get a size class; other rows say once, few or many, or leave the size out.

>NA|16|TRBV9|NA|TRBJ2-3
TGTGCCAGCAGCGTAGGTATCACCCAACGCGGAGATACGCAGTATTTT
CASSVGITQRGDTQYF
>NA|16|TRBV5-5|TRBD1|TRBJ1-5
TGTGCCAGCAGCCCCCAACCTGACAGGGTTAGTCAGCCCCAGCATTTT
CASSPQPDRVSQPQHF
>NA|12|TRBV9|NA|TRBJ1-2
TGTGCCAGCAGCGACAGCCTCTATGGCTACACCTTC
CASSDSLYGYTF
>once|16|TRBV14|TRBD2|TRBJ2-1
TGTGCCAGCAGCACCAGGACTAGCGGGGGGGGAAATGAGCAGTTCTTC
CASSTRTSGGGNEQFF
>NA|13|TRBV18|NA|TRBJ2-1
TGTGCCAGCTCACCCGGGGGCTACAATGAGCAGTTCTTC
CASSPGGYNEQFF
>NA|13|TRBV19|TRBD1|TRBJ2-7
TGTGCCAGCTCCTCCGGGACAGGGAACGAGCAGTACTTC
CASSSGTGNEQYF
>few|17|TRBV3-1/TRBV3-2|TRBD1|TRBJ1-1
TGTGCCAGCAGCCAAACCTTTTTACAGGGGGCGCACACTGAAGCTTTCTTT
CASSQTFLQGAHTEAFF
>NA|15|TRBV7-2|TRBD2|TRBJ2-2
TGTGCCAGCCGGGGGGGACTCGAGAGGACCGGGGAGCTGTTTTTT
CASRGGLERTGELFF
>NA|15|TRBV11-1|NA|TRBJ1-6
TGTGCCAGCAGCACGGGGGAGAGATTTGGTTCACCCCTCCACTTT
CASSTGERFGSPLHF
>NA|14|TRBV5-4|NA|TRBJ1-2
TGTGCCAGCAGCTTAGTTGGGGGGAACTATGGCTACACCTTC
CASSLVGGNYGYTF
>NA|16|TRBV14|NA|TRBJ2-1
TGTGCCAGCAGCCAAGCTGGCCCATTCTCCTACAATGAGCAGTTCTTC
CASSQAGPFSYNEQFF
>NA|14|TRBV19|NA|TRBJ2-3
TGTGCCAGTAGTGAGGGCCTCAATCTCCCGGCGCAGTATTTT
CASSEGLNLPAQYF
>NA|15|TRBV3-1/TRBV3-2|TRBD2|TRBJ2-1
TGTGCCAGCAGCGCATTTATTGGGGGAGGGGATGAGCAGTTCTTC
CASSAFIGGGDEQFF
>NA|15|TRBV6-2/TRBV6-3|NA|TRBJ2-3
TGTGCCAGCAGTGCGGTGGTAGTTGGCACAGATACGCAGTATTTT
CASSAVVVGTDTQYF
>NA|14|TRBV7-2|NA|TRBJ1-2
TGTGCCAGCAGCTTAGAGACAGGAGCTTATGGCTACACCTTC
CASSLETGAYGYTF
>NA|15|TRBV2|TRBD2|TRBJ2-7
TGTGCCGGTGGAGTAGCGGGAGCTATCTCCCACGAGCAGTACTTC
CAGGVAGAISHEQYF
>NA|14|TRBV19|NA|TRBJ2-2
TGTGCCAGTAGTATAGGACAAGACACCGGGGAGCTGTTTTTT
CASSIGQDTGELFF
>NA|17|TRBV11-2|TRBD2|TRBJ2-1
TGTGCCAGCAGCTTAGTAGGTAGGCTAGCGGGGTACAATGAGCAGTTCTTC
CASSLVGRLAGYNEQFF
>NA|15|TRBV6-5|NA|TRBJ1-2
TGTGCCAGCAGCCCCGACAGTGATGGGTACTATGGCTACACCTTC
CASSPDSDGYYGYTF
>NA|15|TRBV11-2|TRBD2|TRBJ2-7
TGTGCCAGCAGCTTAAACAGCGGGGGTCACTACGAGCAGTACTTC
CASSLNSGGHYEQYF